The T cell receptor (beta chain) under discussion was sequenced for a study of PD-L1 blockade in urothelial cancer. Study-wide background: Bladder-origin urothelial cancer in males described about 85% of the roughly 29 patients. T cells were recovered from blood samples at a median of around 150,000.

Each patient gave between 1 and 8 samples of peripheral blood mononuclear cells, which were collected pretreatment and during treatment. Profiled with immunoSEQ multiplex PCR; TCRdb holds only in-frame clones, not every one. The sample includes tens of thousands of clones, around 90% of them seen just once. Germline values: CDR1 MNHEY, CDR2 SMNVEV (reference sequence). This CDR3 region has 14 residues. The ends were cut back, 11 bases at V and 10 bases at J, with 21 bases in the middle. Sample: PBMCs, taken around atezolizumab (anti-PD-L1) treatment. The sequence came from a man between 60 and 75 years old with urothelial cancer. This chain links TRBV27 with TRBJ1-6; D is undetermined. CDR3 sequence (DNA): TGTGCCGGTGGCCAGAGGAGGGAAGACTCACCCCTCCACTTT. Amino acid sequence: CAGGQRREDSPLHF.